What follows is one TCR beta chain and its context. The antigen remains unidentified. The assay was immunoSEQ multiplex PCR, and TCRdb's table has in-frame clones only and misses some. This table holds over a million clones, around 97% found once. The data belong to a study of shared clonotypes between healthy human individuals. Study findings and constraints: Rarefaction showed sorted-subset sequencing was incomplete despite large depth.

The study separated CD4+ cells into CD45RA+ naive and CD45RA-negative memory subsets. CDR3 size: 15 residues. J was trimmed by 7 bases and V by 4 bases; bases with no gene match: 10. The germline gives CDR1 WNHNN, CDR2 SYGVQD (reference sequence). This receptor was obtained from a man aged 25 to 45 in good health. Sequenced input: naive CD4+ T cells sorted from blood. As for subset: CD45RA+ positively selected. This chain connects TRBV10-1 to TRBJ2-3; 8 bases are shared with TRBD2. CDR3 sequence reads: CASSGGGSGSHTQYF. CDR3 DNA: TGCGCCAGCAGTGGTGGTGGCAGCGGGAGTCATACGCAGTATTTT.